This is a list of T cell receptor beta chains from one sample in a study of blood T cell repertoires in COVID-19. TCRdb's table, derived via immunoSEQ multiplex PCR, lists solely in-frame clones and lacks some. The table records roughly 53,000 clones, around 87% of them present only once. Material for sequencing was peripheral blood. These receptors were taken from a man aged 40-55 years with active COVID-19. CDR3s leave out the opening cysteine and the closing phenylalanine or tryptophan. Fields, in order: D gene, J gene, clone size, V gene, CDR3 protein. A D gene is named only where the DNA matches it firmly. Rows may omit the clone size; those that give it use once, few, many or a size class.

d_gene: TRBD2; j_gene: TRBJ2-7; abundance: .; v_gene: TRBV25-1; CDR3aa: ASSQGLAGVRYEQY
d_gene: .; j_gene: TRBJ1-4; abundance: .; v_gene: TRBV18; CDR3aa: ASSLRQATNEKLF
d_gene: .; j_gene: TRBJ1-1; abundance: .; v_gene: TRBV28; CDR3aa: ASSLLSDTEAF
d_gene: TRBD1; j_gene: TRBJ1-1; abundance: .; v_gene: TRBV12-5; CDR3aa: ASGLVQGGYPDTEAF
d_gene: TRBD1; j_gene: TRBJ1-6; abundance: .; v_gene: TRBV30; CDR3aa: AWGTGNSPLH
d_gene: .; j_gene: TRBJ2-3; abundance: few; v_gene: TRBV19; CDR3aa: ASSRLATDTQY
d_gene: TRBD2; j_gene: TRBJ2-1; abundance: .; v_gene: TRBV30; CDR3aa: AWSGGLAGTEQF
d_gene: TRBD1; j_gene: TRBJ1-2; abundance: .; v_gene: TRBV10-3; CDR3aa: AISESTSRDRGSYGYT
d_gene: .; j_gene: TRBJ1-1; abundance: .; v_gene: TRBV7-9; CDR3aa: ASSPSAGASSAF
d_gene: .; j_gene: TRBJ2-1; abundance: .; v_gene: TRBV5-4; CDR3aa: ASSFIVNNEQF
d_gene: .; j_gene: TRBJ1-1; abundance: .; v_gene: TRBV10-3; CDR3aa: AIRSGQGILF
d_gene: .; j_gene: TRBJ2-7; abundance: .; v_gene: TRBV10-3; CDR3aa: AISGSRTRGSNSYEQY
d_gene: .; j_gene: TRBJ1-4; abundance: .; v_gene: TRBV15; CDR3aa: ATMGRYGGKLF
d_gene: .; j_gene: TRBJ1-3; abundance: .; v_gene: TRBV5-1; CDR3aa: ASSVAGSSGNTIY
d_gene: TRBD2; j_gene: TRBJ2-1; abundance: .; v_gene: TRBV11-3; CDR3aa: ASSFGGVGTNSYNEQF
d_gene: .; j_gene: TRBJ2-5; abundance: .; v_gene: TRBV18; CDR3aa: ASSPVDWGETQY
d_gene: TRBD2; j_gene: TRBJ2-7; abundance: once; v_gene: TRBV13; CDR3aa: ASSVAGGGWYEQY
d_gene: .; j_gene: TRBJ2-2; abundance: .; v_gene: TRBV28; CDR3aa: ASSLILTSNTGELF
d_gene: .; j_gene: TRBJ2-2; abundance: once; v_gene: TRBV7-3; CDR3aa: ASSPQGGSNTGELF
d_gene: TRBD2; j_gene: TRBJ2-7; abundance: medium-sized; v_gene: TRBV20-1; CDR3aa: SASPGLAGTYEQY
d_gene: .; j_gene: TRBJ1-2; abundance: .; v_gene: TRBV11-2; CDR3aa: ASSPQGNYGYT
d_gene: TRBD1; j_gene: TRBJ2-5; abundance: few; v_gene: TRBV11-2; CDR3aa: ASSSRDRGHQETQY
d_gene: .; j_gene: TRBJ2-3; abundance: once; v_gene: TRBV12-5; CDR3aa: ASGFGTLGTDTQY
d_gene: TRBD2; j_gene: TRBJ2-2; abundance: .; v_gene: TRBV5-6; CDR3aa: ASSLGTSGSYGELF
d_gene: TRBD2; j_gene: TRBJ2-5; abundance: .; v_gene: TRBV5-4; CDR3aa: ATKGTTYQETQY
d_gene: TRBD1; j_gene: TRBJ1-4; abundance: .; v_gene: TRBV6-6; CDR3aa: ASSYLAQGAEKLF
d_gene: .; j_gene: TRBJ2-2; abundance: .; v_gene: TRBV14; CDR3aa: ASSQQSPRMAGELF
d_gene: TRBD1; j_gene: TRBJ2-7; abundance: once; v_gene: TRBV5-4; CDR3aa: ASSLAGTGSYEQY
d_gene: .; j_gene: TRBJ1-2; abundance: once; v_gene: TRBV9; CDR3aa: ASSVGGTPYFYGYT
d_gene: TRBD2; j_gene: TRBJ2-1; abundance: .; v_gene: TRBV19; CDR3aa: ASRSRGRRDTEQF
d_gene: .; j_gene: TRBJ1-1; abundance: medium-sized; v_gene: TRBV6-2/TRBV6-3; CDR3aa: ASSYQENTEAF
d_gene: .; j_gene: TRBJ2-7; abundance: .; v_gene: TRBV5-1; CDR3aa: ASSSRTSRNYEQY
d_gene: TRBD1; j_gene: TRBJ2-2; abundance: once; v_gene: TRBV6-1; CDR3aa: ASSDPDRGLIAGELF